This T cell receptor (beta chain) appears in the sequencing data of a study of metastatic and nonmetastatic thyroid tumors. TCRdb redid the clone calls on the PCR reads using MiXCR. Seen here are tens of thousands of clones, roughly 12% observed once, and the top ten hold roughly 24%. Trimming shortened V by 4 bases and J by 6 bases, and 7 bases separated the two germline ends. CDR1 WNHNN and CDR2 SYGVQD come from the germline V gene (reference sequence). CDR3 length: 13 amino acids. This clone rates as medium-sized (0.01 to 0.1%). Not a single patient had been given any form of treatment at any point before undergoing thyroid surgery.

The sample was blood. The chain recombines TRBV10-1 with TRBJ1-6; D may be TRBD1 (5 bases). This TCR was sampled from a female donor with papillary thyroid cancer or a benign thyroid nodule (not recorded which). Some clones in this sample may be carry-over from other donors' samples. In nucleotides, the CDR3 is TGCGCCAGCAGTGCGGACATTAATTCACCCCTCCACTTT. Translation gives CASSADINSPLHF.